This TCR beta chain was documented in a study of blood T cell repertoires in COVID-19 (TCRdb year 2020). With respect to the entire study: The collaborator samples originated in the United States, Italy and Spain and spanned the acute and convalescent phases of COVID-19. The material from the prospective study consisted of cDNA or gDNA derived from T cells, B-cell-depleted T cells, or PBMCs. Deeply sampled blood TCRbeta repertoires from subjects exposed to, actively infected with, or recovered from COVID-19 were included in the dataset. The repertoires were released in a freely available public database intended as a resource for research on the immune response to SARS-CoV-2. Samples came from the ongoing ImmuneRACE study (first 160 participants) plus 1,254 subjects from 6 global collaborators. Sample metadata almost always included a de-identified subject ID, COVID-19 status, age in years and sex. Where HLA class I and class II types were available, the types were taken from metadata supplied by the sample provider, not from assay-based typing.

Points the paper makes about the study in general: How much clinical and demographic metadata was included differed by source and by participant, and the metadata was provided uncurated.

The immunoSEQ Assay, a bias-controlled multiplex PCR, was used to amplify TCRbeta CDR3 regions from genomic DNA. In the original analysis: Nucleated cell counts per sample were estimated from amplification of reference gene primers within the assay. To quantify the absolute abundance of each unique TCRbeta CDR3 rearrangement, sequence reads were collapsed and filtered. For each sample, productive Simpson clonality was calculated as the square root of Simpson's diversity index across productive rearrangements. As stored in TCRdb, this immuneACCESS dataset retains in-frame rearrangements with V and J assigned. A fraction of the clones does not appear; measured against another copy, unresolved V genes explain less than half of the discrepancy, and the remainder lacks a known reason. V, J and clone size are taken as reported in that table, and D and trimming were inferred from the DNA itself. The sample includes over 200,000 clones, with around 86% observed a single time. Together, the top ten hold 15% to 19% of the sample.

In the prospective study, participants were roughly 18 to 95 years old, resided in fewer than 25 geographic areas of the United States, and were enrolled through a virtual design. In the prospective study, cohorts were assigned on the basis of participant-reported clinical history obtained from a screening survey and a study questionnaire. Recovered participants in ImmuneRACE Cohort 3 were defined by two consecutive negative NP/OP PCR tests, clearance by a healthcare professional, or resolution of symptoms. In the prospective study, whole blood, serum and a nasopharyngeal or oropharyngeal swab were collected from each participant by mobile phlebotomists. Participants in the prospective study had the option to provide additional blood draws and questionnaires over an approximately 2-month period. Blood samples from the prospective study were shipped frozen or at room temperature prior to DNA extraction.

In the case of this clone: It has no known antigen specificity. Per-base qualities were not stored, and no clone one base away is much larger.

For CDR1 and CDR2, the germline V gene (reference sequence) lists MNHEY and SMNVEV. Taken from cysteine to phenylalanine, the CDR3 has 17 residues. Only the CDR3 part of the read is kept: 51 bases, read in frame from the first base. The V end gives up 7 bases and the J end 4 bases, leaving 16 bases in the junction not matched to a gene. This sequence uses TRBV27 and TRBJ2-1, and 7 bases in between align with TRBD2. The clonotype originates from a man aged 18 to 30 who had recovered from COVID-19. The sequenced material came from PBMCs or T cells enriched from blood (not recorded which). For the CDR3, the sequence is CASKISPPPGGYNEQFF. At the DNA level, the sequence is TGTGCCAGCAAAATTTCTCCCCCCCCCGGGGGGTACAATGAGCAGTTCTTC.